What follows are 16 T cell receptor beta chains derived from one specimen sequenced in a study of T cell repertoires in chronic hepatitis B. Clones were read by immunoSEQ multiplex PCR, and TCRdb kept only the in-frame ones, dropping some. The repertoire table contains 27 clones. The sample was HBV polymerase (pol387) epitope-specific CD8+ T cells from PBMCs. Receptor source: a human donor with chronic hepatitis B virus infection.

V is TRBV14 and J is TRBJ2-7; D call uncertain. V lost 1 base and J 3 bases, leaving 4 bases between the germline ends. CDR1 is SGHDN and CDR2 is FVKESK in the germline V gene. The length of the CDR3 is 12 residues. CDR3 protein: CASSQALYEQYF. In DNA, the CDR3 is TGTGCCAGCAGCCAAGCCCTCTACGAGCAGTACTTC.

The chain links TRBV7-6 to TRBJ2-5; 11 bases are shared with TRBD2. Trimming cost V 1 base and J 5 bases; bases outside gene matches: 6. The CDR3 spans 16 residues. The germline V gene encodes CDR1 SGHVS and CDR2 FNYEAQ. The CDR3 nucleotides read TGTGCCAGCAGCTTAGGGGTAGCGGGAGGGCCTGAGACCCAGTACTTC. This encodes CASSLGVAGGPETQYF.

The rearrangement links TRBV5-8 to TRBJ2-2; D unresolved. Looked up from germline, CDR1 is SGHTS and CDR2 is YDEGEE. CDR3 length equals 17 residues. Trimming stripped 6 bases from V and 3 bases from J, with 21 bases between. The CDR3 region is CASMIRLGDVDTGELFF. The CDR3 coding sequence is TGTGCCAGCATGATCCGTCTAGGAGACGTCGACACCGGGGAGCTGTTTTTT.

The V gene is TRBV11-3, the J gene TRBJ2-1; D ambiguous. The CDR3 loop spans 14 amino acids. CDR1 SGHNT and CDR2 YENEEA come from the germline V gene. Trimming removed 4 bases from V and 0 bases from J, with 7 bases in between. The chain's CDR3 is CASSYTSSYNEQFF. CDR3 bases: TGTGCCAGCAGCTATACAAGCTCCTACAATGAGCAGTTCTTC.

Of note for this clone: Germline and junction disagree at one end, which may indicate a read error. The chain joins TRBV7-4 to TRBJ2-6; D unclear. Germline V lookup: CDR1 SGHVT, CDR2 SQSDAQ. There are 16 residues in the CDR3. CDR3 sequence reads: CASSIAAQSRANVLTF. CDR3 DNA sequence: TGTGCCAGCAGCATAGCAGCACAAAGTCGGGCCAACGTCCTGACTTTC.

The J gene is TRBJ2-7, the V gene TRBV19; the D is unclear. Germline-derived CDR1 and CDR2 are LNHDA and SQIVND (reference sequence). This CDR3 contains 11 residues. V dropped 2 bases and J dropped 5 bases, with 4 bases sitting between them. CDR3 nucleotide sequence: TGTGCCAGTAGTATAAGTCACGAGCAGTACTTC. Translating it yields CASSISHEQYF.

V is TRBV4-2 and J is TRBJ2-5; 10 positions agree with TRBD2. Losses at the gene ends were 1 base for V and 0 bases for J; bases not matched to a gene: 5. The CDR3 is 17 residues long. Germline V CDR1 and CDR2: LGHNA, YNFKEQ. As DNA, the CDR3 is TGTGCCAGCAGCCAAGGGGGACTAGCGCGAAACCAAGAGACCCAGTACTTC. Translation: CASSQGGLARNQETQYF.

This chain uses TRBV14 with TRBJ2-1; TRBD2 agrees at 7 bases. The CDR3 covers 17 residues. Germline V CDR1 and CDR2: SGHDN, FVKESK. V lost 0 bases and J lost 4; bases outside the gene matches: 9. The CDR3 is CASSQDWLAEVYNEQFF. The CDR3 coding sequence is TGTGCCAGCAGCCAAGATTGGCTAGCGGAGGTTTACAATGAGCAGTTCTTC.

This chain connects TRBV6-1 to TRBJ2-4; D is tentatively TRBD1 or TRBD2 (5 bases each). The ends were cut back, 4 bases at V and 0 bases at J, with 19 bases in the middle. This CDR3 is built from 18 residues. CDR1 is MNHNS and CDR2 is SASEGT in the germline V gene. The CDR3 DNA follows: TGTGCCAGCAGTGCCCCGATACAGGAGGCTCTAGCCAAAAACATTCAGTACTTC. Residues: CASSAPIQEALAKNIQYF.

This chain links TRBV27 with TRBJ2-3, with unresolved D. Germline loops: CDR1 MNHEY, CDR2 SMNVEV (reference sequence). CDR3 length: 12 amino acids. With 5 bases removed from V and 0 bases from J, the gap between germline ends came to 3 bases. CDR3 residues: CASSQSTDTQYF. The CDR3 DNA reads TGTGCCAGCAGTCAAAGCACAGATACGCAGTATTTT.

This clone is hyperexpanded. In DNA, the CDR3 is TGTGCCAGCAGTTTATCCGGGACAGGGGATCTACCCCTCCACTTT. As protein: CASSLSGTGDLPLHF. The chain couples TRBV28 to TRBJ1-6, with TRBD1 identical over 10 bases. The CDR3 has 15 amino acids. CDR1 and CDR2 from the germline V gene are MDHEN and SYDVKM. Trimming at V came to 1 base and at J to 12 bases, leaving 6 bases not matched to a gene. The whole variable domain, filled in from reference TRBV28 and TRBJ1-6, reads DVKVTQSSRYLVKRTGEKVFLECVQDMDHENMFWYRQDPGLGLRLIYFSYDVKMKEKGDIPEGYSVSREKKERFSLILESASTNQTSMYLCASSLSGTGDLPLHFGNGTRLTVT.

This chain links TRBV10-3 with TRBJ2-7; the D gene could be TRBD1 or TRBD2 (5 bases each). The V and J ends lost 3 bases and 3 bases respectively, with 15 bases between them. The CDR3 loop spans 15 amino acids. Germline V CDR1 and CDR2: ENHRY, SYGVKD. The chain's CDR3 is CAISDGAPNHYEQYF. In DNA form, the CDR3 reads TGTGCCATCAGTGACGGGGCCCCGAACCACTACGAGCAGTACTTC.

The chain couples TRBV28 to TRBJ1-1, with D perhaps TRBD1 (5 bases). V lost 7 bases and J lost 7, with 22 bases in between. Germline CDR1 MDHEN, CDR2 SYDVKM. This CDR3 comprises 15 residues. For the CDR3, the DNA is TGTGCCAGCACCGATCGGACGGGACCACATGATGAAGCTTTCTTT. It codes for CASTDRTGPHDEAFF.

The chain joins TRBV28 to TRBJ2-3; D remains unclear. Germline V lookup: CDR1 MDHEN, CDR2 SYDVKM. Trimming removed 1 base from V and 7 bases from J, with 6 bases in between. CDR3 length: 12 residues. This chain's CDR3 is CASSLFPNTQYF. In nucleotides, the CDR3 is TGTGCCAGCAGTTTATTTCCAAATACGCAGTATTTT.

This clone was picked up a small number of times. V gene TRBV7-9 combines with J gene TRBJ2-2; D gene uncertain. Deletions cut 7 bases from V and 8 bases from J, with 20 bases between. The CDR3 runs 15 residues. Germline V CDR1 and CDR2: SEHNR, FQNEAQ (reference sequence). This CDR3 is CASNGPPRLGGELFF. The CDR3 coding sequence is TGTGCCAGCAACGGACCTCCGCGGTTAGGGGGGGAGCTGTTTTTT.

This clone was seen once. The rearrangement joins TRBV21-1 to TRBJ2-7; the table's D call, TRBD2, was not checked against the DNA. TRBV21-1 is shown as a pseudogene. CDR3 length equals 16 residues. The CDR3 is CASSMSTRRNSYEQYF. In DNA form, the CDR3 reads TGTGCCAGCAGCATGAGTACCCGGAGAAACTCCTACGAGCAGTACTTC.